This TCR beta chain comes out of a study of shared clonotypes between healthy human individuals (dated by TCRdb to 2018 to 2021). Notes on the research overall: Three men and a couple of women, aged 18 to 49 years, made up the cohort. For each donor, CD4 naive and CD4 memory were each given three plates, CD8 naive was given two plates, and CD8 memory was given one plate. Blood TCR repertoires of about five healthy adults were deeply sequenced to estimate repertoire size and the extent of clonotype sharing between individuals. Libraries were prepared and TCR repertoires were sequenced by different laboratories using diverse techniques, in order to increase sequencing depth and limit assay-specific biases. Each donor's leukapheresis produced roughly between about 0.9 and 9.5 billion PBMCs. Overall study results and their limits: Higher generation probabilities were observed for clonotypes shared by all four sorted-subset donors than for non-shared clonotypes. About 5% of naive CD4, 3.5% of naive CD8, about 2.5% of memory CD4, and 0.4% of memory CD8 clonotypes were shared across a few donors. Naive subsets generally had larger estimated clonotype richness than memory subsets did. Sampling was restricted to blood, and TCR repertoires in tissue are likely to differ from TCR repertoires in blood. The genetic and exposure-history diversity represented was limited by the small number of donors. Rarefaction of sorted-subset datasets indicated incomplete sequencing despite the large sequencing depth. Pairwise subsampling indicated that sequencing depth was expected to affect the degree of clonotype sharing among donors.

Donors were healthy HIV-negative adults with no recently reported acute infections or vaccinations. All donors were Caucasian adults living in Nashville, Tennessee, USA. Magnetic negative selection was used to enrich CD4+ T cells, after which naive cells were positively selected on CD45RA and the negative fraction became the memory subset. Blood was collected by leukapheresis, and PBMCs were isolated by Ficoll-Histopaque density gradient centrifugation and then cryopreserved in liquid nitrogen vapor phase. Analytical flow cytometry was used to check the purity and quantity of each magnetically sorted T cell population. Genomic DNA was isolated from each sorted fraction and quantified by UV absorbance on a Nanodrop 2000c. As regards this clone: Its antigen is currently not known. No base quality information exists; no much larger clone differs at one position.

Using the deep immunoSEQ assay, TCR CDR3 regions were amplified from genomic DNA by multiplex PCR. Genomic DNA extracted from each cell subset was distributed evenly over all wells of several immunoSEQ 96-well plates, and each plate served as one replicate. For sorted subsets, about 0.2 ug genomic DNA, equal to tens of thousands of T cell genomes, was loaded into each replicate PCR. The purified libraries were quantified using a Qubit 3.0 fluorometer, sized with a Bioanalyzer 2100, and then quantified again using the KAPA Library Quantification kit. Every immunoSEQ 96-well plate was sequenced on a dedicated single-read 150-cycle Illumina NextSeq 550 flow cell. The paper's processing steps were these. The immunoSEQ output contained only junctional sequences without quality scores, so filtering could not match that applied to full-length reads. To assign V/J genes and CDR3, sequences were annotated against IMGT germline references using PyIR, a Python wrapper for IgBLAST v1.9. Reads with weak V/J assignments (E-value above 1e-6), missing CDR3, stop codons, out-of-frame junctions, or ambiguous translated residues were removed. A V3J clonotype was defined by an identical inferred V gene, J gene, and CDR3 amino acid sequence. Percentage overlap between repertoires was calculated by dividing the number of shared unique clonotypes by the size of the smaller repertoire. RTK rarefaction, the Chao1 estimator, and Recon v2.1 estimates of unobserved clonotypes were used to assess repertoire richness. For all TCRbeta clonotypes obtained by the gDNA method from a handful of donors, generation probabilities were computed with OLGA. TCRdb limited this immuneACCESS table to in-frame rearrangements with V and J called. A share of clones is missing; checked studies link under half to unresolved V genes, and the rest is unexplained. V, J and clone size were drawn from that table, and D and trimming were deduced from the DNA. For this sample the table gives more than 2 million clones, of which more than 90% were detected only once. Roughly 0.13% of the sample belongs to the ten largest clones.

V ends up 3 bases short and J 4 bases short, with an unmatched junction base count of 12. From the germline V gene, CDR1 is SGDLS and CDR2 is YYNGEE. Taken from cysteine to phenylalanine, the CDR3 has 17 residues. Only the CDR3 region is kept as DNA, spanning 51 bases read in frame from base 1. The TCR comes from a man aged 18 to 29 in good health. Sequencing was done on a sample of naive CD4+ T cells sorted from blood. The sample's cell subset or site label is to be understood as: CD45RA+ positively selected. The rearranged segments are TRBV9 and TRBJ2-5; TRBD1 agrees with 10 junctional bases. This receptor has the CDR3 CASSAGTGVLTGETQYF. The base sequence is TGTGCCAGCAGCGCAGGGACAGGGGTTCTCACCGGAGAGACCCAGTACTTC.